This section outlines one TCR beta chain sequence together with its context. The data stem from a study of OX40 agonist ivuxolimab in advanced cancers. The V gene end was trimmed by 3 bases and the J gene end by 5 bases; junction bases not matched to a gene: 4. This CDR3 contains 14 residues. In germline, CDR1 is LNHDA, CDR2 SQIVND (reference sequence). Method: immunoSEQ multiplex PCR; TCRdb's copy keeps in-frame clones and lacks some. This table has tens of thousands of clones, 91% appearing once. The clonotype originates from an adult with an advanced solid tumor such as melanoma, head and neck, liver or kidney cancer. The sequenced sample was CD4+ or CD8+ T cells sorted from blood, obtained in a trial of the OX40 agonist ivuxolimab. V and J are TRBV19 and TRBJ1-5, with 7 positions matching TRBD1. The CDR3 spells CASSIQGGYQPQHF. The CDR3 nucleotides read TGTGCCAGTAGTATTCAGGGGGGATATCAGCCCCAGCATTTT.